This T cell receptor (beta chain) comes out of a study of a mutant IDH1 vaccine in newly diagnosed glioma. Study-level background: Commencement of vaccination occurred 4-6 weeks following radiotherapy alone, or concurrently with temozolomide cycles.

The method was immunoSEQ multiplex PCR; TCRdb's version includes in-frame clones alone and lacks a portion of them. This table has about 21,000 clones, just under 90% appearing once. There are a few counts of this clone. Its antigen is undetermined. Time point described: week 11, during vaccination. The study gave 300 ug of mutant IDH1 20-mer peptide per vaccine dose, with topical imiquimod. This TCR came from a middle-aged woman with glioma. The input for sequencing was PBMCs, taken from a glioma patient whose treatment included an IDH1 peptide vaccine.

CDR3 DNA sequence: TGCGCCAGCAGCCAAGGTCGCACAGATACGCAGTATTTT. Its translation: CASSQGRTDTQYF. The chain is built from TRBV4-1 and TRBJ2-3, with no clear D. The CDR3 runs 13 residues. V lost 1 base and J 1 base, leaving 3 bases between the germline ends. CDR1 is MGHRA and CDR2 is YSYEKL in the germline V gene.